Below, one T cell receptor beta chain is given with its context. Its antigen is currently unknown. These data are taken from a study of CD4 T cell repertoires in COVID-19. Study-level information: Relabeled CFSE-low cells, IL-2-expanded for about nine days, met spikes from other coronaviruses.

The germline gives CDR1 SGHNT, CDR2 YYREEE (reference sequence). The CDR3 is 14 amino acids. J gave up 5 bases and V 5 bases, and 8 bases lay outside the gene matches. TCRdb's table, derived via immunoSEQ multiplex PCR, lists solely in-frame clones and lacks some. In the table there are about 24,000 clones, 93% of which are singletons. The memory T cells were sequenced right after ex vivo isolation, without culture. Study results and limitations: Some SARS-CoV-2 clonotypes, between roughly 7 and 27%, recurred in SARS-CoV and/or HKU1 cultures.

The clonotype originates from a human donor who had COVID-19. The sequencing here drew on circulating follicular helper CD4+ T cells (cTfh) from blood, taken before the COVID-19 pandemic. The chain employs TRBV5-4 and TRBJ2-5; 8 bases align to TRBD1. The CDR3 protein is CASSSTRQGETQYF. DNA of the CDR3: TGTGCCAGCAGTTCGACCCGACAGGGGGAGACCCAGTACTTC.